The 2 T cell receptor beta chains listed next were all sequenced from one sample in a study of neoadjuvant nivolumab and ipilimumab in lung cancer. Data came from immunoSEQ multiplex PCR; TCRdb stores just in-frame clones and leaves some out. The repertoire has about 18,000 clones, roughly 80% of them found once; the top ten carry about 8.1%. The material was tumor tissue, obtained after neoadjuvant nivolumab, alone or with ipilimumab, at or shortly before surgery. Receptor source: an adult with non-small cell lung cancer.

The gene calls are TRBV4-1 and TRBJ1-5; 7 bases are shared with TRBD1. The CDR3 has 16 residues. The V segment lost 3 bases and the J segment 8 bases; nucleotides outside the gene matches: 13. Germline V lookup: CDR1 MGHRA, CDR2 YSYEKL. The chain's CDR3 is CASSQEAGQIFKPQHF. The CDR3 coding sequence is TGCGCCAGCAGCCAGGAAGCGGGACAGATTTTTAAGCCCCAGCATTTT.

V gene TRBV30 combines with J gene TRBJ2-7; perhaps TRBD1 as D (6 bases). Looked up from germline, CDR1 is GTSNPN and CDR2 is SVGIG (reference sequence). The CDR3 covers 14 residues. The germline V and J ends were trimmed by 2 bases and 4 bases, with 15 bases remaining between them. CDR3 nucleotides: TGTGCCTGGAGTTCTACAGGGAGATCTTACGAGCAGTACTTC. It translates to CAWSSTGRSYEQYF. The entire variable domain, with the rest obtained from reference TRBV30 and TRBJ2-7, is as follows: SQTIHQWPATLVQPVGSPLSLECTVEGTSNPNLYWYRQAAGRGLQLLFYSVGIGQISSEVPQNLSASRPQDRQFILSSKKLLLSDSGFYLCAWSSTGRSYEQYFGPGTRLTVT.